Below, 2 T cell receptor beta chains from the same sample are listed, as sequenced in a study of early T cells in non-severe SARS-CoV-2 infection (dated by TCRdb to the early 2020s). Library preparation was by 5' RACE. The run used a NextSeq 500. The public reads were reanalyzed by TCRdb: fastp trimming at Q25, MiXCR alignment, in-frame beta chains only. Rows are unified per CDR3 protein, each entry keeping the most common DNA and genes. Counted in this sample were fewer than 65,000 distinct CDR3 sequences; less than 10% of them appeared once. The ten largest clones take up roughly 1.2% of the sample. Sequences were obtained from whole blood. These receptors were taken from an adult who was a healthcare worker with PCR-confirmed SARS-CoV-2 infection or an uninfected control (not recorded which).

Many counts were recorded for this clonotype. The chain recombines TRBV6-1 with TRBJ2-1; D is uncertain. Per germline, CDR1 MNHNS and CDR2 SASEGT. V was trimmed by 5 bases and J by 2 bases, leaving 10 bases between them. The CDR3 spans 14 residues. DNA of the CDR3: TGTGCCAGCAGTCGGAGTAAGGCCTACAATGAGCAGTTCTTC. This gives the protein CASSRSKAYNEQFF.

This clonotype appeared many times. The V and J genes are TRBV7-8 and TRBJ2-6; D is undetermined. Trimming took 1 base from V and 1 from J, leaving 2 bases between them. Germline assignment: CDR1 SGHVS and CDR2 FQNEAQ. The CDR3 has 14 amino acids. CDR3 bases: TGTGCCAGCAGCTTAGTTTCTGGGGCCAACGTCCTGACTTTC. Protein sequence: CASSLVSGANVLTF.